This paragraph reports one TCR beta chain. The antigen is not known. The source of the sample is a study of T cells in tumors after PD-1 blockade. Study-level background: Some patients also took daily vismodegib 150 mg during anti-PD-1 treatment. Blood samples averaged about 120,000 templates (range about 23,000-280,000) and fewer than 40,000 unique clonotypes.

Study observations and caveats: Some novel exhausted tumor clones appeared in pre-treatment blood, suggesting peripheral recruitment.

Profiled with immunoSEQ multiplex PCR; TCRdb holds only in-frame clones, not every one. The sample yields tens of thousands of clones, roughly 77% seen once. Sequenced material: PBMCs, taken before anti-PD-1 treatment. This receptor was identified in a human donor with basal cell carcinoma.

In DNA form, the CDR3 reads TGTGCCAGCAGCTCTCCGGGGGACCGCACAGATACGCAGTATTTT. Amino acid sequence: CASSSPGDRTDTQYF. This sequence joins TRBV5-8 and TRBJ2-3, with a possible D match to TRBD2 (6 bases). The germline V gene has CDR1 SGHTS and CDR2 YDEGEE. The length of the CDR3 is 15 residues. V dropped 3 bases and J dropped 1 base, with 12 bases sitting between them.